This record covers a single T cell receptor (beta chain). This sample was taken from a study of CD8 T cells in Susac syndrome. The RNA, roughly 0.45 to 1 ug, was put through reverse transcription using random hexamers. In TCRdb, the immunoSEQ multiplex PCR reads were re-called with MiXCR into one record per CDR3 protein. The sample comprises roughly 140,000 distinct CDR3 sequences, 90% to 95% of which are singletons, and 0.2% to 0.25% rests with the top ten. Trimming pared 4 bases from V and 8 bases from J, leaving 21 bases between. This CDR3 comprises 16 residues. Germline assignment: CDR1 SGHRS and CDR2 YFSETQ.

V usage is TRBV5-1 and J usage is TRBJ1-4; D unclear. Sequenced material: CD8+ T cells from PBMCs. This clonotype originated in a human donor with multiple sclerosis. CDR3 sequence: CASSPGTVGRNEKLFF. The DNA of the CDR3 is TGCGCCAGCAGCCCCGGTACCGTGGGCAGAAACGAAAAACTGTTTTTT. The complete variable domain, with remaining parts taken from reference TRBV5-1 and TRBJ1-4, reads KAGVTQTPRYLIKTRGQQVTLSCSPISGHRSVSWYQQTPGQGLQFLFEYFSETQRNKGNFPGRFSGRQFSNSRSEMNVSTLELGDSALYLCASSPGTVGRNEKLFFGSGTQLSVL.